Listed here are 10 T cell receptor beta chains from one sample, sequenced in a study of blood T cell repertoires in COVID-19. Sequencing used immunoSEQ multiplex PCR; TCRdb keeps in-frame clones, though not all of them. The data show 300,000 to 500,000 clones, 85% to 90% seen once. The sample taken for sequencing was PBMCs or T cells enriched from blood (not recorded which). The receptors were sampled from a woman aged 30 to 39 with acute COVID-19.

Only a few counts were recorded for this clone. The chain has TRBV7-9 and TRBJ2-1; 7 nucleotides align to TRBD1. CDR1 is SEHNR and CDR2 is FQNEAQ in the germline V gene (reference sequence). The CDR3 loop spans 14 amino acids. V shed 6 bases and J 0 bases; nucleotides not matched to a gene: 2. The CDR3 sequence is CASSPGGSYNEQFF. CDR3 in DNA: TGTGCCAGCAGTCCAGGGGGCTCCTACAATGAGCAGTTCTTC.

This CDR3 is CAWRSGKGTEAFF. In DNA form, the CDR3 reads TGTGCCTGGAGGTCAGGGAAGGGCACTGAAGCTTTCTTT. This chain uses TRBV30 with TRBJ1-1; tentative D call: TRBD1 (5 bases). This CDR3 is 13 amino acids long. In germline, CDR1 is GTSNPN, CDR2 SVGIG (reference sequence). V was pared by 3 bases and J by 4 bases, with 12 bases between.

The chain's CDR3 is CASSLLRGGAASYEQYF. The CDR3 DNA is TGTGCCAGCAGCTTACTCCGTGGCGGGGCCGCCTCCTACGAGCAGTACTTC. The chain recombines TRBV7-2 with TRBJ2-7; weak D call: TRBD2 (6 bases). Germline V gene sequence: CDR1 SGHTA, CDR2 FQGNSA. V lost 2 bases to trimming and J lost 0 bases, with 17 bases between them. The CDR3 extends over 17 amino acids. Looking up the rest from reference TRBV7-2 and TRBJ2-7 gives the full variable domain: GAGVSQSPSNKVTEKGKDVELRCDPISGHTALYWYRQSLGQGLEFLIYFQGNSAPDKSGLPSDRFSAERTGGSVSTLTIQRTQQEDSAVYLCASSLLRGGAASYEQYFGPGTRLTVT.

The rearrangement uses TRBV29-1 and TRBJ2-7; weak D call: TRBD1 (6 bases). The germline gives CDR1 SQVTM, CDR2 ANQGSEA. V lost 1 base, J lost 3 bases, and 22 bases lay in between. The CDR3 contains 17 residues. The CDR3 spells CSVEASQQGWGRYEQYF. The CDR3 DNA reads TGCAGCGTTGAAGCTTCCCAACAGGGTTGGGGTCGCTACGAGCAGTACTTC.

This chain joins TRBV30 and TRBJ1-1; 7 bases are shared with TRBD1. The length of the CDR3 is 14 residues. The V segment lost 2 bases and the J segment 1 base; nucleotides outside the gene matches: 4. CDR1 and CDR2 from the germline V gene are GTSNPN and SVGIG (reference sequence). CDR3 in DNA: TGTGCCTGGAGTTCGACAGGGAAGAACACTGAAGCTTTCTTT. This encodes CAWSSTGKNTEAFF.

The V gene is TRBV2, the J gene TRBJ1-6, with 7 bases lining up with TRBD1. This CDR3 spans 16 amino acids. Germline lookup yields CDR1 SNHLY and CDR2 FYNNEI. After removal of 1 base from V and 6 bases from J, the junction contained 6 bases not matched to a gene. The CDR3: CASSEVPRDSNSPLHF. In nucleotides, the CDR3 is TGTGCCAGCAGTGAAGTGCCCCGGGACAGTAATTCACCCCTCCACTTT.

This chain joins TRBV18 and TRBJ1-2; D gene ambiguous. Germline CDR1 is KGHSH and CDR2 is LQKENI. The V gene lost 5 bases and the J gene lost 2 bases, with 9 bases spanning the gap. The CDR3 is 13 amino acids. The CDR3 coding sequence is TGTGCCAGCTCAACCCAGGCCAACTATGGCTACACCTTC. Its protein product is CASSTQANYGYTF.

The CDR3 sequence is CASSPPRGYEQYF. The CDR3 coding sequence is TGTGCCAGCAGTCCCCCGCGGGGCTACGAGCAGTACTTC. The chain joins TRBV12-3 or TRBV12-4 to TRBJ2-7; D is perhaps TRBD2 (6 bases). V lost 5 bases to trimming and J lost 3 bases, with 11 bases between them. This CDR3 spans 13 amino acids.

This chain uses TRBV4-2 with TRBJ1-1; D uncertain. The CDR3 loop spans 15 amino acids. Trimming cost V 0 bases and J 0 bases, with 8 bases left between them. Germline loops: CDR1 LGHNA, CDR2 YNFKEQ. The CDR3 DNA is TGTGCCAGCAGCCAAGAACACAGTTTGAACACTGAAGCTTTCTTT. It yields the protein CASSQEHSLNTEAFF.

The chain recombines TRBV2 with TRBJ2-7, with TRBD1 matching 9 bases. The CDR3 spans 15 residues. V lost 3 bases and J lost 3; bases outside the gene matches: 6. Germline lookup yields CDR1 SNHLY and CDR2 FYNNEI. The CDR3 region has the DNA TGTGCCAGCAGTGACCCACAGGGGGCGGTCTACGAGCAGTACTTC. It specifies CASSDPQGAVYEQYF.